This T cell receptor (beta chain) stems from a study of blood T cell repertoires in COVID-19. In the study overall: Samples taken during acute and convalescent COVID-19 were collected in the United States, Italy and Spain. Nucleic acid was either cDNA or gDNA, and it came from T cells, B-cell-depleted T cells, or PBMCs.

Original analysis: By means of reference gene primer amplification, nucleated cell counts were estimated. Clones were sequenced by immunoSEQ multiplex PCR, and TCRdb holds only the in-frame ones, with some missing. V, J and clone size were drawn from that table, and D and trimming were deduced from the DNA. The data show some 62,000 clones, approximately 92% seen once. The germline V gene encodes CDR1 DFQATT and CDR2 SNEGSKA (reference sequence). The CDR3 runs 15 residues. V was pared by 3 bases and J by 9 bases, with 9 bases of the junction left unmatched. Seattle's enrolled individuals joined amid active infection and were then monitored longitudinally.

The sequenced material came from peripheral blood. The chain recombines TRBV20-1 with TRBJ2-1, with 12 bases fitting TRBD1. This receptor was obtained from a woman aged 60 to 75 with COVID-19, enrolled during active disease. CDR3 residues: CSASSQGQGAFEQFF. As DNA, the CDR3 is TGCAGTGCTAGTTCCCAGGGACAGGGGGCTTTTGAGCAGTTCTTC.